What follows are 2 T cell receptor beta chains derived from one specimen sequenced in a study of vaccination and CD4 T cells after COVID-19. No cognate antigen is known for these TCRs. With the Oncomine TCR Beta short-read assay, DNA from cultured CD4+ T cells was sequenced. TCRdb passed the PCR reads through MiXCR, listing each CDR3 protein once. The sample shows approximately 19,000 distinct CDR3 sequences, roughly 49% of them seen only once. Treatment reported: roughly 11-day PBMC culture with coronavirus spike peptide pools or control peptides (ViraFEST assay). The sample consisted of CD4+ T cells from blood, cultured in vitro, taken before SARS-CoV-2 vaccination. The receptors come from a human donor who had recovered from COVID-19.

The chain is built from TRBV7-4 and TRBJ1-1; TRBD1 is a possible D gene (5 bases). The CDR3 runs 15 residues. V shed 5 bases and J shed 3 bases, with 16 bases lying between them. From germline, CDR1 is SGHVT and CDR2 SQSDAQ. In DNA, the CDR3 is TGTGCCAGCAGCAAGACACCCAGGGAATACACTGAAGCTTTCTTT. Its translation: CASSKTPREYTEAFF.

Here the CDR3 reads CASSLALRDSPLHF. The CDR3 region has the DNA TGCGCCAGCAGCTTGGCCCTCAGGGACTCACCCCTCCACTTT. This sequence joins TRBV5-1 and TRBJ1-6, with D maybe TRBD1 (5 bases). CDR3 size: 14 residues. The V gene lost 0 bases and the J gene lost 10 bases, with 11 bases spanning the gap. Germline CDR1 is SGHRS and CDR2 is YFSETQ.